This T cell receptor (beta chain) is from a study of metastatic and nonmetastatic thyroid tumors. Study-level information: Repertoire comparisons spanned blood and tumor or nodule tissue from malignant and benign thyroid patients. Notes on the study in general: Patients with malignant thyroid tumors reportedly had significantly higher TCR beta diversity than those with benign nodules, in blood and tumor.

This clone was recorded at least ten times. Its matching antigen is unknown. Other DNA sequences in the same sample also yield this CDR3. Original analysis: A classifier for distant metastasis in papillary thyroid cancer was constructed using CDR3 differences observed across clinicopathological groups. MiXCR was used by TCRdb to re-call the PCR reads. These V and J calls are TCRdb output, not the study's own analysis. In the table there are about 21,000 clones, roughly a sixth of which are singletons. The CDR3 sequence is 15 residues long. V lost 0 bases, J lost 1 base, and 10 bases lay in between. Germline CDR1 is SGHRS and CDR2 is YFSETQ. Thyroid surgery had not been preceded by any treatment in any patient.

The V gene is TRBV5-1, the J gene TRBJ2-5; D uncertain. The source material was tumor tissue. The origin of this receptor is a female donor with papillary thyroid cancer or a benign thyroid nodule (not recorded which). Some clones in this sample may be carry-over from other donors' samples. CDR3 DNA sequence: TGCGCCAGCAGCTTGGATAGATCCCTCCAAGAGACCCAGTACTTC. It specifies CASSLDRSLQETQYF.